This TCR beta chain was captured in a study of blood T cell repertoires in COVID-19. Whole-study context: There were acute and convalescent COVID-19 samples, and they came from the United States, Italy and Spain. The cDNA or gDNA used as material had been derived from T cells, B-cell-depleted T cells, or PBMCs.

Per the original data handling: Reference gene primer amplification gave nucleated cell count estimates. Sequenced by immunoSEQ multiplex PCR; TCRdb stores in-frame clones only, minus some. That table supplies the V and J calls and clone size; D and trimming were determined from the DNA. The sample holds about 72,000 clones, roughly 88% seen once. V was pared by 4 bases and J by 6 bases, with 12 bases between. This CDR3 comprises 13 residues. Germline V CDR1 and CDR2: KGHDR, SFDVKD. The chain uses TRBV24-1 and TRBJ2-7, with D hard to call. The sample taken for sequencing was peripheral blood. The sequence derives from a young man with acute or convalescent COVID-19. As DNA, the CDR3 is TGTGCCACCAGTGACGAGCTTTACCTCGAGCAGTACTTC. It is translated as CATSDELYLEQYF.